This T cell receptor beta chain was observed in a study of early T cells in non-severe SARS-CoV-2 infection. Individual cDNA molecules received unique molecular identifiers during library preparation. MiXCR was run by TCRdb on the 5' RACE reads, yielding one entry per CDR3 protein. The sample lists about 27,000 distinct CDR3 sequences; about 4% were seen once. Per the germline V gene, CDR1 is KGHSH and CDR2 is LQKENI. Trimming stripped 2 bases from V and 0 bases from J, with 9 bases between. CDR3 length equals 15 residues. This clonotype was counted many times. The sample taken for sequencing was whole blood. This sequence joins TRBV18 and TRBJ2-3; D unresolved. The sequence was collected from an adult who was a healthcare worker with PCR-confirmed SARS-CoV-2 infection or an uninfected control (not recorded which). CDR3 nucleotides: TGTGCCAGCTCACCAACCGTTACTAGCACAGATACGCAGTATTTT. Protein sequence: CASSPTVTSTDTQYF.